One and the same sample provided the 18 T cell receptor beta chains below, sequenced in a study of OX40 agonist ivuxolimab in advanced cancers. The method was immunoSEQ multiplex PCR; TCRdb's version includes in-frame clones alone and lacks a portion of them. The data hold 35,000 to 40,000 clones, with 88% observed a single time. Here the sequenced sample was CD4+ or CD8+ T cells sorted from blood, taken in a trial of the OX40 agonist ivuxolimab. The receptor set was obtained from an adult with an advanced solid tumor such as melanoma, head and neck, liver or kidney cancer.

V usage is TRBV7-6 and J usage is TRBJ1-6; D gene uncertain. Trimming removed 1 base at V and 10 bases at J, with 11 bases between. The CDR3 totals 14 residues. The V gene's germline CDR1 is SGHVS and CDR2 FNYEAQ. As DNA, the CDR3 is TGTGCCAGCAGCTTAGTAGGGAGTGGGTCACCCCTCCACTTT. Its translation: CASSLVGSGSPLHF.

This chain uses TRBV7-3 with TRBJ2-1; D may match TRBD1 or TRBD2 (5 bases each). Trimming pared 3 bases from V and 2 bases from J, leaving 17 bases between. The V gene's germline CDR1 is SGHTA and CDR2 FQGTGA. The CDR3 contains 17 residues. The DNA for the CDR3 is TGTGCCAGCAGCTTGGACGGGGCCGAGGGGACCTACAATGAGCAGTTCTTC. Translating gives CASSLDGAEGTYNEQFF.

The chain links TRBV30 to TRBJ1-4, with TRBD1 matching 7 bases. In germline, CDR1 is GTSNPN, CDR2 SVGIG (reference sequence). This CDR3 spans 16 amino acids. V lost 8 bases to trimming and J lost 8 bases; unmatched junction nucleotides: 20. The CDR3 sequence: CAVKGTENKVREKLFF. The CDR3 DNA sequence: TGTGCCGTGAAGGGGACAGAAAACAAAGTGAGGGAAAAACTGTTTTTT.

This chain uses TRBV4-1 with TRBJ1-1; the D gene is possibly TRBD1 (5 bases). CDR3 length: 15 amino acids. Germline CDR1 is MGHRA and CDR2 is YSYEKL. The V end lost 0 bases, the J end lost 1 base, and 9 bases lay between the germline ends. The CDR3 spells CASSQDGGWNTEAFF. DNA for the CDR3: TGCGCCAGCAGCCAAGATGGGGGTTGGAACACTGAAGCTTTCTTT.

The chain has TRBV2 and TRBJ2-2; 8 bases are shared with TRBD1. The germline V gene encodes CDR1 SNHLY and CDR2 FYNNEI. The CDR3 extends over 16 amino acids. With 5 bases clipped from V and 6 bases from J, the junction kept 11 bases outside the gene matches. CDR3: CASSKLRTGMSGELFF. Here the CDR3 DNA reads TGTGCCAGCAGTAAACTCAGGACAGGGATGTCCGGGGAGCTGTTTTTT.

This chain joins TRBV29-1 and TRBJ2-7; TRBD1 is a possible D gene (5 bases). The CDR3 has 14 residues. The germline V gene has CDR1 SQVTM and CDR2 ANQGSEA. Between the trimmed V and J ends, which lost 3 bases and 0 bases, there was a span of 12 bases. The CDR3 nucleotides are TGCAGCGTTGAGGGGCAGTCGTCCTCCTACGAGCAGTACTTC. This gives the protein CSVEGQSSSYEQYF.

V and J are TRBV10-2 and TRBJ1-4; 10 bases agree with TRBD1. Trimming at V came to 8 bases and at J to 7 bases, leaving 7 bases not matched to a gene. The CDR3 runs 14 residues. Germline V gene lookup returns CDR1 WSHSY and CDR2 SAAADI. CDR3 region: CASLRDRGREKLFF. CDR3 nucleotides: TGCGCCAGCCTACGGGACAGGGGTCGTGAAAAACTGTTTTTT.

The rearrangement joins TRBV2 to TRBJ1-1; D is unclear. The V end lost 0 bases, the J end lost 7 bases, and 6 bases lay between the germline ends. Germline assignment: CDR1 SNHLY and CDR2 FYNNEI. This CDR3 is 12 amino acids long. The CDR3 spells CASSEAPYEAFF. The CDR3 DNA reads TGTGCCAGCAGTGAAGCCCCCTATGAAGCTTTCTTT.

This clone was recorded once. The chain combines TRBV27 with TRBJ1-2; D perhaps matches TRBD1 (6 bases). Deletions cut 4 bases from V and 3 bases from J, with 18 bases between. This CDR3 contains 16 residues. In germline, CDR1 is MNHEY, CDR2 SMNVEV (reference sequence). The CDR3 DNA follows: TGTGCCAGCAGTTCCAGAGAAACCGGGACATACTATGGCTACACCTTC. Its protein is CASSSRETGTYYGYTF.

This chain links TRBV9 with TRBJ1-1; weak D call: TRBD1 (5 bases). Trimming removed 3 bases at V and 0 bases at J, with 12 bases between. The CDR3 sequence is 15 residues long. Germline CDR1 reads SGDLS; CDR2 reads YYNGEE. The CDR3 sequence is CASSAYSGVNTEAFF. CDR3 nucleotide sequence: TGTGCCAGCAGCGCCTACTCGGGGGTGAACACTGAAGCTTTCTTT.

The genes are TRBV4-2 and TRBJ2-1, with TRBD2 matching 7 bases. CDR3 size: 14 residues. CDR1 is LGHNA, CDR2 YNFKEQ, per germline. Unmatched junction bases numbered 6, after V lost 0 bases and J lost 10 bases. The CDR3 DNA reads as TGTGCCAGCAGCCAAGAGGGGGGGGTACGAGAGCAGTTCTTC. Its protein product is CASSQEGGVREQFF.

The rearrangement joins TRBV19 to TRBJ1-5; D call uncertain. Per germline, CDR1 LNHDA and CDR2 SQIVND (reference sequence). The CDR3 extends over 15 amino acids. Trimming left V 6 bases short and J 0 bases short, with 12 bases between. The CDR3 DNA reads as TGTGCCAGTAGATCGTCAGTTTATAGCAATCAGCCCCAGCATTTT. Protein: CASRSSVYSNQPQHF. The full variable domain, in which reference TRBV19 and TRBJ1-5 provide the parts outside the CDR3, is DGGITQSPKYLFRKEGQNVTLSCEQNLNHDAMYWYRQDPGQGLRLIYYSQIVNDFQKGDIAEGYSVSREKKESFPLTVTSAQKNPTAFYLCASRSSVYSNQPQHFGDGTRLSIL.

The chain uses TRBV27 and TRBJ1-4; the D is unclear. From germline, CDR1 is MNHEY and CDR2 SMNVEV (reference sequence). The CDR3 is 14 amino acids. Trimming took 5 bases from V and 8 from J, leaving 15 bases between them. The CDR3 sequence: CASSDIGSGEKLFF. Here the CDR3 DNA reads TGTGCCAGCAGTGATATCGGTTCGGGGGAAAAACTGTTTTTT.

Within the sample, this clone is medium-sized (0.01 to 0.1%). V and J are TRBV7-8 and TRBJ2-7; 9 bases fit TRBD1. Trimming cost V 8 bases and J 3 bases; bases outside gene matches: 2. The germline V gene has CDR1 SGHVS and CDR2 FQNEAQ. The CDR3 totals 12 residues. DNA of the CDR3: TGTGCCAGCGGGACAGGGTTCTACGAGCAGTACTTC. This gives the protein CASGTGFYEQYF.

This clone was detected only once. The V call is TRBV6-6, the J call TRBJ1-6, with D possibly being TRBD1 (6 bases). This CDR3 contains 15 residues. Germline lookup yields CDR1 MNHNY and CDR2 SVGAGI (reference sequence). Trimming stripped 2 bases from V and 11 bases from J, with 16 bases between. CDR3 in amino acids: CASSYGGRGGTPLHF. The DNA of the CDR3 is TGTGCCAGCAGTTACGGGGGTAGAGGGGGTACACCCCTCCACTTT.

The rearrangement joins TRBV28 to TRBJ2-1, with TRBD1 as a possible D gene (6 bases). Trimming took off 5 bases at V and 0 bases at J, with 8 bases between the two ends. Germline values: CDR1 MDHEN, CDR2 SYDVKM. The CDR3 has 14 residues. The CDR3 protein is CASSRDTSYNEQFF. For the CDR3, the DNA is TGTGCCAGCAGTCGGGACACCTCCTACAATGAGCAGTTCTTC.

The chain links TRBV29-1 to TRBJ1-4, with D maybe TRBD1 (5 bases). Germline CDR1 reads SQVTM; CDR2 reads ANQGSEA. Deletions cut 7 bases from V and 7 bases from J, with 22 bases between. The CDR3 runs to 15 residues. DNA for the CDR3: TGCAGCGGGATGGGAAGGGGCTGGGGAGGTGAAAAACTGTTTTTT. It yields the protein CSGMGRGWGGEKLFF.

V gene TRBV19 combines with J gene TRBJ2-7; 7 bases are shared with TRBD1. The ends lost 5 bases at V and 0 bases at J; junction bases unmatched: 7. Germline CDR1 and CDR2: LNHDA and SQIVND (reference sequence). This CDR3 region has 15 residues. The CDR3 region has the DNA TGTGCCAGTAGTTCCACAGGGGCTGTCTCCTACGAGCAGTACTTC. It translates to CASSSTGAVSYEQYF.